The 18 T cell receptor beta chains presented below share a single source sample, sequenced in a study of T cell changes during pregnancy in multiple sclerosis. TCRdb keeps only in-frame clones here, not all; method: immunoSEQ multiplex PCR. The table has tens of thousands of clones, under 95% seen once. Here the sequenced sample was CD4+ T cells from peripheral blood mononuclear cells, taken in the second trimester of pregnancy. These receptors all come from a female donor with multiple sclerosis, enrolled in a pregnancy study.

The chain employs TRBV9 and TRBJ2-5, with D perhaps matching TRBD1 (5 bases). The CDR3 has 14 amino acids. The germline CDR1 and CDR2 sequences are SGDLS and YYNGEE. Trimming left V 4 bases short and J 2 bases short, with 12 bases between. CDR3 in DNA: TGTGCCAGCAGCTCAAGACAGACGCAAGAGACCCAGTACTTC. Amino acids: CASSSRQTQETQYF.

The V gene is TRBV28, the J gene TRBJ2-6; 8 positions match TRBD1. V was pared by 3 bases and J by 3 bases, with 4 bases of the junction left unmatched. This CDR3 is 16 amino acids long. From germline, CDR1 is MDHEN and CDR2 SYDVKM. The CDR3 loop reads CASSLWGQVGANVLTF. The CDR3 DNA reads TGTGCCAGCAGTTTGTGGGGACAGGTTGGGGCCAACGTCCTGACTTTC.

This rearrangement joins TRBV7-8 to TRBJ2-7, with D perhaps TRBD1 (6 bases). CDR1 is SGHVS, CDR2 FQNEAQ, per germline. Trimming removed 3 bases at V and 3 bases at J, with 15 bases between. CDR3 length: 15 amino acids. The CDR3 bases are TGTGCCAGCAGCTTGAAGCCGGGACACAACTACGAGCAGTACTTC. This codes for CASSLKPGHNYEQYF.

This chain links TRBV10-3 with TRBJ1-1, with 9 bases aligning to TRBD1. This CDR3 comprises 15 residues. Germline CDR1 ENHRY, CDR2 SYGVKD. V shed 4 bases, J shed 4 bases, and the junction held 7 bases outside the gene matches. The CDR3 DNA follows: TGTGCCATCAGTGGAACAGGGGGCGTCGGCACTGAAGCTTTCTTT. Protein: CAISGTGGVGTEAFF.

The genes are TRBV4-3 and TRBJ1-3; D unclear. Germline values: CDR1 LGHNA, CDR2 YSLEER. The V end lost 0 bases, the J end lost 4 bases, and 7 bases lay between the germline ends. This CDR3 contains 14 residues. The CDR3, as DNA: TGCGCCAGCAGCCAAGAAGGCAGGGGAAACACCATATATTTT. The encoded protein is CASSQEGRGNTIYF.

The table lists this clone with a few counts. This chain connects TRBV6-1 to TRBJ1-2, with D hard to call. Germline values: CDR1 MNHNS, CDR2 SASEGT. V was cut by 3 bases and J by 4 bases, with 9 bases left in between. The CDR3 runs to 13 residues. CDR3 in DNA: TGTGCCAGCAGTGACCGCCAGGTCTATGGCTACACCTTC. This encodes CASSDRQVYGYTF.

This clone has just a few counts. V and J are TRBV6-5 and TRBJ2-7; 8 bases line up with TRBD1. The length of the CDR3 is 15 residues. Per germline, CDR1 MNHEY and CDR2 SVGAGI. V was pared by 5 bases and J by 1 base, with 7 bases of the junction left unmatched. The chain's CDR3 is CASSRGQGGSYEQYF. The CDR3 DNA reads TGTGCCAGCAGTCGCGGACAGGGTGGATCCTACGAGCAGTACTTC.

The gene calls are TRBV7-2 and TRBJ2-7; D is unclear. Germline values: CDR1 SGHTA, CDR2 FQGNSA. V was cut by 2 bases and J by 2 bases, with 19 bases left in between. This CDR3 has 17 residues. The CDR3 DNA reads as TGTGCCAGCAGCTTATTATCTGGGCCGATCGTCACCTACGAGCAGTACTTC. Protein product: CASSLLSGPIVTYEQYF.

The CDR3 DNA follows: TGTGCCAGCAGTTACTCGAGGGTTAGGAGACAAGAGACCCAGTACTTC. This translates into CASSYSRVRRQETQYF. This sequence joins TRBV6-5 and TRBJ2-5; D is perhaps TRBD2 (5 bases). The CDR3 has 16 amino acids. Germline CDR1 is MNHEY and CDR2 is SVGAGI. V shed 0 bases and J shed 2 bases, with 13 bases lying between them.

This chain connects TRBV2 to TRBJ1-6; TRBD1 agrees at 8 bases. Germline V gives CDR1 SNHLY, CDR2 FYNNEI. The CDR3 is 14 amino acids. Trimming cost V 5 bases and J 14 bases; bases outside gene matches: 11. CDR3 DNA: TGTGCCAGCAGTTTTGACAGGGGACTGGGGGCCCTCCACTTT. Protein sequence: CASSFDRGLGALHF.

This rearrangement joins TRBV28 to TRBJ2-7, with no clear D. Per germline, CDR1 MDHEN and CDR2 SYDVKM. Between the trimmed V and J ends, which lost 2 bases and 1 base, there was a span of 3 bases. This CDR3 contains 12 residues. The CDR3 reads CASSLLSYEQYF. CDR3 in DNA: TGTGCCAGCAGTTTACTATCCTACGAGCAGTACTTC.

The chain is built from TRBV29-1 and TRBJ2-1, with 12 bases that match TRBD1. CDR1 and CDR2 (germline): SQVTM, ANQGSEA. The length of the CDR3 is 17 residues. The junction had 16 bases not matched to a gene; V was cut back by 5 bases and J by 8 bases. Here the CDR3 DNA reads TGCAGCGTTAACGGGGGACAGGGGGCTGAGACTACAGATGAGCAGTTCTTC. It codes for CSVNGGQGAETTDEQFF.

This sequence joins TRBV5-1 and TRBJ2-2; TRBD1 matches at 9 bases. CDR3 length: 17 residues. CDR1 SGHRS and CDR2 YFSETQ come from the germline V gene. Unmatched junction bases numbered 9, after V lost 0 bases and J lost 6 bases. CDR3 nucleotide sequence: TGCGCCAGCAGCTTGGCCGTAGGACAGGGGCTGCCCGGGGAGCTGTTTTTT. Translated: CASSLAVGQGLPGELFF.

The genes are TRBV7-2 and TRBJ2-7; D not resolved. The V and J ends lost 4 bases and 9 bases respectively, with 16 bases between them. CDR1 SGHTA and CDR2 FQGNSA come from the germline V gene. The CDR3 is made up of 13 amino acids. As DNA, the CDR3 is TGTGCCAGCAGCTCCGAAATGCCGCGATTGCAGTACTTC. It encodes CASSSEMPRLQYF.

The genes are TRBV15 and TRBJ2-1; 7 bases agree with TRBD1. CDR3 size: 18 residues. Losses at the gene ends were 0 bases for V and 7 bases for J; bases not matched to a gene: 15. Germline-derived CDR1 and CDR2 are LNHNV and YYDKDF (reference sequence). CDR3 amino acids: CATSRDPRLGGSVNEQFF. The CDR3 bases are TGTGCCACCAGCAGAGATCCTCGATTAGGGGGCTCAGTAAATGAGCAGTTCTTC.

The chain carries TRBV5-1 and TRBJ1-5; 10 bases fit TRBD1. The CDR3 loop spans 14 amino acids. The junction had 2 bases not matched to a gene; V was cut back by 0 bases and J by 8 bases. Germline V gene sequence: CDR1 SGHRS, CDR2 YFSETQ. The CDR3 sequence is CASSLGTGGEPQHF. The DNA for the CDR3 is TGCGCCAGCAGCTTGGGGACAGGGGGGGAGCCCCAGCATTTT.

This clone was recorded a few times. The sample contains more than one DNA sequence encoding this CDR3. The V gene is TRBV27, the J gene TRBJ2-7; 7 bases map to TRBD2. Looked up from germline, CDR1 is MNHEY and CDR2 is SMNVEV (reference sequence). Trimming took 3 bases from V and 0 from J; bases not matched to a gene: 5. The CDR3 loop spans 15 amino acids. DNA of the CDR3: TGTGCCAGCAGTTTGGGGTCTAGCGGCTCCTACGAGCAGTACTTC. Its translation is CASSLGSSGSYEQYF.

The rearrangement uses TRBV7-3 and TRBJ2-1; 8 bases line up with TRBD2. The V gene's germline CDR1 is SGHTA and CDR2 FQGTGA. After removal of 1 base from V and 5 bases from J, the junction contained 4 bases not matched to a gene. CDR3 length equals 15 residues. CDR3 sequence (DNA): TGTGCCAGCAGCTTAATAGGGACTAGAGACAATGAGCAGTTCTTC. It translates to CASSLIGTRDNEQFF.